These 23 T cell receptor beta chains originate from one sample sequenced in a study of beta chain features in type 1 diabetes. Expressed TCRB transcripts were sequenced because the entire RNA isolate underwent reverse transcription. Here immunoSEQ multiplex PCR was the method, and the copy in TCRdb shows in-frame clones only, minus some. The sample shows about 240,000 clones, about 30% of them seen only once. Sequencing input: central memory CD4+ T cells from blood. These receptors all stem from a man aged 25 to 45 in good health.

The rearrangement uses TRBV6-5 and TRBJ2-3; no clear D. The CDR3 length is 12 residues. CDR1 is MNHEY, CDR2 SVGAGI, per germline. Trimming stripped 6 bases from V and 3 bases from J, with 7 bases between. The CDR3 spells CASRSRTDTQYF. In DNA, the CDR3 is TGTGCCAGCAGGTCTAGAACAGATACGCAGTATTTT.

This clone was observed once. The chain joins TRBV5-4 to TRBJ1-2, with D possibly being TRBD1 (5 bases). This CDR3 spans 16 amino acids. Germline CDR1 SGHNT, CDR2 YYREEE (reference sequence). Between the trimmed V and J ends, which lost 4 bases and 4 bases, there was a span of 20 bases. The CDR3 DNA is TGTGCCAGCAGCCCCCAGGAGCAGGGAAGAAGCTATGGCTACACCTTC. This sequence encodes CASSPQEQGRSYGYTF.

This chain joins TRBV20-1 and TRBJ1-2; D not resolved. Germline V lookup: CDR1 DFQATT, CDR2 SNEGSKA (reference sequence). This CDR3 contains 11 residues. V lost 6 bases to trimming and J lost 5 bases, with 10 bases between them. The DNA for the CDR3 is TGCAGTGCCCGCATCCAGTATGGCTACACCTTC. Encoded protein: CSARIQYGYTF.

This clone has just a few counts. J is TRBJ2-5 and V is TRBV29-1, with TRBD2 matching over 11 bases. The CDR3 is made up of 18 amino acids. CDR1 and CDR2 from the germline V gene are SQVTM and ANQGSEA. J was trimmed by 4 bases and V by 1 base; bases with no gene match: 14. The CDR3 region has the DNA TGCAGCGTTGAAGGTGGAATGTTAGCGGGGGGGAATTTAGAGACCCAGTACTTC. Its protein product is CSVEGGMLAGGNLETQYF.

This clone came up a few times. The V call is TRBV21-1, the J call TRBJ2-7; TRBD1, the table's D call, was not compared with the DNA. TRBV21-1 is flagged as a pseudogene. This CDR3 is 17 amino acids long. The chain's CDR3 is CASSKWDRALGIYEQYF. CDR3 sequence (DNA): TGTGCCAGCAGCAAATGGGACAGGGCTTTAGGGATCTACGAGCAGTACTTC.

This clone appeared a single time. The chain links TRBV6-6 to TRBJ1-2, with unresolved D. The V and J ends lost 5 bases and 8 bases respectively, with 15 bases between them. This CDR3 is 13 amino acids long. Germline V gives CDR1 MNHNY, CDR2 SVGAGI (reference sequence). Here the CDR3 reads CASSIGVRGGYTF. The CDR3 coding sequence is TGTGCCAGCAGTATAGGAGTACGTGGAGGCTACACCTTC.

This clone was detected only a few times. The chain combines TRBV10-3 with TRBJ2-5, with D possibly being TRBD1 (5 bases). Per germline, CDR1 ENHRY and CDR2 SYGVKD. Trimming shortened V by 2 bases and J by 2 bases, and 6 bases separated the two germline ends. There are 13 residues in the CDR3. The CDR3 DNA reads as TGTGCCATCAGTGAGGGACAACAAGAGACCCAGTACTTC. Its translation: CAISEGQQETQYF.

The gene calls are TRBV5-6 and TRBJ2-1; perhaps TRBD2 as D (6 bases). V shed 5 bases and J shed 15 bases, with 18 bases lying between them. The CDR3 is 12 amino acids. The germline V gene has CDR1 SGHDT and CDR2 YYEEEE. The CDR3 bases are TGTGCCAGCAGGAGGGAGGTGGGGAATCCGTTCTTC. Its translation: CASRREVGNPFF. The full variable domain, rest sourced from reference TRBV5-6 and TRBJ2-1, is DAGVTQSPTHLIKTRGQQVTLRCSPKSGHDTVSWYQQALGQGPQFIFQYYEEEERQRGNFPDRFSGHQFPNYSSELNVNALLLGDSALYLCASRREVGNPFFGPGTRLTVL.

Only a few counts were recorded for this clone. In the same sample, other DNA sequences code for this CDR3. DNA for the CDR3: TGTGCCAGCAGCGTAGACGGTACAGATACGCAGTATTTT. Encoded protein: CASSVDGTDTQYF. The chain uses TRBV9 and TRBJ2-3; D remains unclear. Between the trimmed V and J ends, which lost 0 bases and 3 bases, there was a span of 5 bases. Germline V gene sequence: CDR1 SGDLS, CDR2 YYNGEE. This CDR3 has 13 residues.

This clone appeared a few times. The J gene is TRBJ2-7, the V gene TRBV19, with 7 bases matching TRBD2. In germline, CDR1 is LNHDA, CDR2 SQIVND (reference sequence). This CDR3 comprises 14 residues. Trimming took 5 bases from V and 2 from J; bases not matched to a gene: 6. The CDR3 nucleotides read TGTGCCAGTAGTTCCCAAGCGGGAACCTACGAGCAGTACTTC. Translation gives CASSSQAGTYEQYF.

This clone was recorded many times. The rearrangement uses TRBV29-1 and TRBJ1-1; 7 bases map to TRBD1. Germline lookup yields CDR1 SQVTM and CDR2 ANQGSEA. CDR3 length: 12 amino acids. After removal of 7 bases from V and 1 base from J, the junction contained 3 bases not matched to a gene. The CDR3 sequence: CSARTGNTEAFF. CDR3 nucleotide sequence: TGCAGCGCTAGGACAGGGAACACTGAAGCTTTCTTT.

The V gene is TRBV6-5, the J gene TRBJ1-1; D is undetermined. This CDR3 is built from 12 residues. Trimming removed 6 bases at V and 6 bases at J, with 11 bases between. Germline V CDR1 and CDR2: MNHEY, SVGAGI. The CDR3 sequence is CASSPGRPEAFF. The CDR3 DNA reads as TGTGCCAGCAGCCCCGGACGGCCTGAAGCTTTCTTT.

This clone appeared a few times. The chain couples TRBV2 to TRBJ2-1, with TRBD2 as a possible D gene (5 bases). Germline CDR1 and CDR2: SNHLY and FYNNEI. CDR3 length: 11 amino acids. V was clipped by 6 bases and J by 9 bases, with 9 bases between them. The CDR3 nucleotides read TGTGCCAGCAGGAAAGCGGTTGAGCAGTTCTTC. Its protein product is CASRKAVEQFF.

As regards this clone: The sample has other DNA sequences that encode this CDR3 too. The rearrangement links TRBV7-6 to TRBJ2-1, with 15 bases lining up with TRBD2. Germline V lookup: CDR1 SGHVS, CDR2 FNYEAQ. J was trimmed by 6 bases and V by 4 bases; bases with no gene match: 4. This CDR3 region has 16 residues. CDR3 DNA sequence: TGTGCCAGCAGCTCAGGACTAGCGGGAGGGGGCAATGAGCAGTTCTTC. Translating gives CASSSGLAGGGNEQFF.

The V gene is TRBV7-9, the J gene TRBJ2-1; no reliable D call. CDR1 and CDR2 from the germline V gene are SEHNR and FQNEAQ (reference sequence). CDR3 size: 14 residues. With 5 bases removed from V and 0 bases from J, the gap between germline ends came to 8 bases. The CDR3: CASSPMSSYNEQFF. Written as DNA, the CDR3 is TGTGCCAGCAGCCCAATGAGCTCCTACAATGAGCAGTTCTTC.

This clone was seen many times. This sample also contains other DNA sequences that code for the same CDR3. J is TRBJ2-3 and V is TRBV7-9, with a possible D match to TRBD2 (6 bases). CDR3 length: 14 amino acids. Trimming took 4 bases from V and 0 from J, leaving 8 bases between them. Looked up from germline, CDR1 is SEHNR and CDR2 is FQNEAQ (reference sequence). CDR3 coding DNA: TGTGCCAGCAGCTCTAGCGCTAGCACAGATACGCAGTATTTT. As protein: CASSSSASTDTQYF.

The rearrangement links TRBV5-4 to TRBJ2-5, with D hard to call. The CDR3 covers 15 residues. Trimming shortened V by 0 bases and J by 5 bases, and 14 bases separated the two germline ends. The germline gives CDR1 SGHNT, CDR2 YYREEE (reference sequence). The CDR3 spells CASSLDPVRAETQYF. In nucleotides, the CDR3 is TGTGCCAGCAGCTTGGATCCGGTCCGGGCGGAGACCCAGTACTTC.

There are a few counts of this clone. The CDR3 sequence is CASSRERATSTDTQYF. In DNA, the CDR3 is TGTGCCAGCAGCCGAGAGCGGGCTACTAGCACAGATACGCAGTATTTT. The chain is built from TRBV4-2 and TRBJ2-3; TRBD2 is a possible D gene (6 bases). The length of the CDR3 is 16 residues. V was cut by 4 bases and J by 0 bases, with 14 bases left in between. The germline CDR1 and CDR2 sequences are LGHNA and YNFKEQ.

There are many counts of this clone. The sample carries other DNA sequences with the same CDR3. The V gene is TRBV18, the J gene TRBJ2-7; D gene ambiguous. Germline V lookup: CDR1 KGHSH, CDR2 LQKENI. Trimming stripped 3 bases from V and 4 bases from J, with 10 bases between. CDR3 size: 13 residues. DNA of the CDR3: TGTGCCAGCTCACCGGGCCCTGGTTACGAGCAGTACTTC. As protein: CASSPGPGYEQYF.

To note about this clone: A much larger clone lies a single base off, so this may be a read error. Other DNA sequences in this sample translate to the same CDR3. CDR3 residues: CASSLAYEQYF. As DNA, the CDR3 is TGTGCCAGCAGCTTAGCCTACGAGCAGTACTTC. The chain employs TRBV11-2 and TRBJ2-7, with no clear D. The ends were cut back, 1 base at V and 2 bases at J, with 0 bases in the middle. The CDR3 contains 11 residues. Germline-derived CDR1 and CDR2 are SGHAT and FQNNGV.

Regarding this clone: The same CDR3 can be traced to other DNA sequences in this sample. J is TRBJ2-5 and V is TRBV5-6, with unresolved D. V was trimmed by 4 bases and J by 1 base, leaving 11 bases between them. Germline CDR1 reads SGHDT; CDR2 reads YYEEEE. This CDR3 contains 14 residues. CDR3 sequence reads: CASSPTGPQETQYF. Written as DNA, the CDR3 is TGTGCCAGCAGCCCAACCGGGCCCCAAGAGACCCAGTACTTC.

DNA for the CDR3: TGTGCCAGCCAGCAATCGAGCTCCTACAATGAGCAGTTCTTC. Translating gives CASQQSSSYNEQFF. The V gene is TRBV27, the J gene TRBJ2-1, with D hard to call. The CDR3 runs to 14 residues. Trimming cost V 8 bases and J 0 bases, with 11 bases left between them. Germline CDR1 is MNHEY and CDR2 is SMNVEV (reference sequence).

V usage is TRBV5-4 and J usage is TRBJ2-1, with 9 bases that match TRBD2. Trimming took 1 base from V and 4 from J; bases not matched to a gene: 3. The CDR3 is made up of 15 amino acids. Germline lookup yields CDR1 SGHNT and CDR2 YYREEE (reference sequence). The CDR3 here is CASSLQLAGYNEQFF. CDR3 nucleotides: TGTGCCAGCAGCTTGCAGCTAGCGGGATACAATGAGCAGTTCTTC. Complete variable domain (other parts from reference TRBV5-4 and TRBJ2-1): ETGVTQSPTHLIKTRGQQVTLRCSSQSGHNTVSWYQQALGQGPQFIFQYYREEENGRGNFPPRFSGLQFPNYSSELNVNALELDDSALYLCASSLQLAGYNEQFFGPGTRLTVL.